Below, 27 T cell receptor beta chains from the same sample are listed, as sequenced in a study of OX40 agonist ivuxolimab in advanced cancers. Produced via immunoSEQ multiplex PCR; TCRdb's table is partial and in-frame only. The repertoire holds almost 90,000 clones, with around nine tenths as singletons. The specimen was CD4+ or CD8+ T cells sorted from blood, collected in a trial of the OX40 agonist ivuxolimab. The receptors shown here come from an adult with an advanced solid tumor such as melanoma, head and neck, liver or kidney cancer.

This clone was detected a few times. The genes are TRBV11-2 and TRBJ1-2; D is ambiguous. The germline V gene encodes CDR1 SGHAT and CDR2 FQNNGV. V was trimmed by 5 bases and J by 7 bases, leaving 17 bases between them. CDR3 length: 14 amino acids. The CDR3 DNA reads TGTGCCAGCAGCCCCGGGTCAATGGGCCTTGGCTACACCTTC. It translates to CASSPGSMGLGYTF.

This clone has more than one count but fewer than ten. The chain has TRBV5-1 and TRBJ2-2; D possibly uses TRBD1 or TRBD2 (5 bases each). V gave up 0 bases and J gave up 4 bases, with 10 bases separating them. Germline V lookup: CDR1 SGHRS, CDR2 YFSETQ. This CDR3 is 15 amino acids long. CDR3 sequence reads: CASSLDGALTGELFF. The CDR3 DNA reads as TGCGCCAGCAGCTTGGACGGGGCCCTCACCGGGGAGCTGTTTTTT. The full variable domain, rest sourced from reference TRBV5-1 and TRBJ2-2, is KAGVTQTPRYLIKTRGQQVTLSCSPISGHRSVSWYQQTPGQGLQFLFEYFSETQRNKGNFPGRFSGRQFSNSRSEMNVSTLELGDSALYLCASSLDGALTGELFFGEGSRLTVL.

The chain recombines TRBV9 with TRBJ1-2, with D tentatively TRBD1 (5 bases). CDR1 is SGDLS, CDR2 YYNGEE, per germline. Trimming removed 0 bases at V and 8 bases at J, with 17 bases between. CDR3 length: 15 amino acids. The CDR3 is CASSVAGTGDWGYTF. CDR3 nucleotide sequence: TGTGCCAGCAGCGTAGCAGGGACGGGTGACTGGGGCTACACCTTC.

The rearrangement joins TRBV4-3 to TRBJ1-2; a weak D match, TRBD1 (6 bases). CDR1 and CDR2 from the germline V gene are LGHNA and YSLEER. The V end was cut by 1 base, the J end by 2 bases, with 17 bases between. The CDR3 has 17 amino acids. CDR3 in amino acids: CASSQGLRDKGNYGYTF. The CDR3, as DNA: TGCGCCAGCAGCCAAGGGCTCCGGGACAAAGGAAACTATGGCTACACCTTC.

The chain couples TRBV9 to TRBJ1-1, with 8 bases lining up with TRBD1. This CDR3 has 15 residues. CDR1 and CDR2 (germline): SGDLS, YYNGEE. V shed 1 base and J 4 bases; nucleotides not matched to a gene: 6. The CDR3 loop reads CASSVLTGGTTEAFF. The CDR3 DNA reads TGTGCCAGCAGCGTACTAACAGGGGGGACCACTGAAGCTTTCTTT.

This sequence joins TRBV6-5 and TRBJ2-5; 8 bases line up with TRBD2. The germline V gene encodes CDR1 MNHEY and CDR2 SVGAGI. Trimming cost V 6 bases and J 2 bases; bases outside gene matches: 8. The CDR3 has 15 amino acids. The CDR3 DNA follows: TGTGCCAGCAGGTCCGCGGGGGGAGGACAAGAGACCCAGTACTTC. Residues: CASRSAGGGQETQYF.

The J gene is TRBJ2-5, the V gene TRBV7-2; 9 bases match TRBD2. CDR1 is SGHTA and CDR2 is FQGNSA in the germline V gene. The V gene end was trimmed by 4 bases and the J gene end by 5 bases; junction bases not matched to a gene: 17. The CDR3 is 18 amino acids. The chain's CDR3 is CASSWNAGSGSSGETQYF. CDR3 bases: TGTGCCAGCAGCTGGAATGCAGGTAGCGGGAGTTCTGGGGAGACCCAGTACTTC.

This clone was seen only once. This chain uses TRBV18 with TRBJ1-4; D is unresolved. The V gene lost 3 bases and the J gene lost 8 bases, with 13 bases spanning the gap. The CDR3 is 14 amino acids. The germline gives CDR1 KGHSH, CDR2 LQKENI. CDR3 sequence: CASSPPWAEEKLFF. The CDR3 DNA is TGTGCCAGCTCACCTCCATGGGCGGAGGAAAAACTGTTTTTT.

DNA for the CDR3: TGTGCCAGCAGCGCGAAGCGGGGGGATTACAATGAGCAGTTCTTC. It codes for CASSAKRGDYNEQFF. The genes are TRBV9 and TRBJ2-1; 9 bases align to TRBD2. Germline values: CDR1 SGDLS, CDR2 YYNGEE. The V gene end was trimmed by 3 bases and the J gene end by 4 bases; junction bases not matched to a gene: 5. The CDR3 is made up of 15 amino acids.

The chain joins TRBV5-1 to TRBJ2-1, with 11 bases that match TRBD2. V trimming: 7 bases; J trimming: 5 bases; junction bases outside the gene matches: 11. Germline loops: CDR1 SGHRS, CDR2 YFSETQ. The CDR3 runs 16 residues. CDR3 DNA: TGCGCCAGCCGGCGACGGGGACTAGCGGACGACAATGAGCAGTTCTTC. Its translation is CASRRRGLADDNEQFF.

The chain carries TRBV10-3 and TRBJ2-3, with TRBD2 identical over 9 bases. Trimming removed 6 bases from V and 6 bases from J; junction bases left unmatched: 7. The germline gives CDR1 ENHRY, CDR2 SYGVKD. This CDR3 spans 14 amino acids. The CDR3 protein is CAISERGARDTQYF. The DNA of the CDR3 is TGTGCCATCAGCGAGCGGGGGGCCAGGGATACGCAGTATTTT.

The rearrangement links TRBV5-5 to TRBJ1-1; D remains unclear. Trimming removed 2 bases from V and 4 bases from J, with 9 bases in between. This CDR3 is built from 13 residues. Per the germline V gene, CDR1 is SGHKS and CDR2 is YYEKEE (reference sequence). This CDR3 is CASSFSRSTEAFF. The CDR3 region has the DNA TGTGCCAGCAGCTTCTCGCGGTCCACTGAAGCTTTCTTT. The variable domain in full, completed from reference TRBV5-5 and TRBJ1-1, reads DAGVTQSPTHLIKTRGQQVTLRCSPISGHKSVSWYQQVLGQGPQFIFQYYEKEERGRGNFPDRFSARQFPNYSSELNVNALLLGDSALYLCASSFSRSTEAFFGQGTRLTVV.

The chain combines TRBV2 with TRBJ1-5, with D perhaps TRBD1 (5 bases). CDR3 size: 13 residues. Germline loops: CDR1 SNHLY, CDR2 FYNNEI. V lost 4 bases, J lost 4 bases, and 8 bases lay in between. CDR3 bases: TGTGCCAGCAGTGTACAGGTTAATCAGCCCCAGCATTTT. It specifies CASSVQVNQPQHF.

The chain carries TRBV21-1 and TRBJ2-7; TRBD2 is the table's D call, not checked against the DNA. TRBV21-1 is assigned pseudogene status. This CDR3 region has 16 residues. The CDR3 bases are TGTGCCAGCAGCAAAGGGGCTAGCGGGAAGGAGGGCGAGCAGTACTTC. Protein product: CASSKGASGKEGEQYF.

V usage is TRBV6-1 and J usage is TRBJ2-5, with a possible D match to TRBD2 (6 bases). V dropped 5 bases and J dropped 5 bases, with 15 bases sitting between them. This CDR3 is built from 14 residues. Germline-derived CDR1 and CDR2 are MNHNS and SASEGT. CDR3 in DNA: TGTGCCAGCAGTCGACTAGTGGGGCGGGAGACCCAGTACTTC. The encoded protein is CASSRLVGRETQYF.

This chain uses TRBV18 with TRBJ2-1; D assignment may be TRBD1 or TRBD2 (5 bases each). V was pared by 0 bases and J by 6 bases, with 15 bases between. The CDR3 spans 16 residues. The germline V gene has CDR1 KGHSH and CDR2 LQKENI. The CDR3 region has the DNA TGTGCCAGCTCACCACCGGGGACGTCCTATATCAATGAGCAGTTCTTC. Encoded protein: CASSPPGTSYINEQFF.

CDR3: CASSAGQARRAEAFF. CDR3 in DNA: TGTGCCAGCAGCGCGGGACAGGCGAGGAGAGCTGAAGCTTTCTTT. V gene TRBV9 combines with J gene TRBJ1-1; 8 bases align to TRBD1. Germline V gene data show CDR1 as SGDLS and CDR2 as YYNGEE. After removal of 3 bases from V and 6 bases from J, the junction contained 10 bases not matched to a gene. CDR3 size: 15 residues.

The V call is TRBV5-1, the J call TRBJ1-6, with 9 bases aligning to TRBD1. Germline V lookup: CDR1 SGHRS, CDR2 YFSETQ. This CDR3 comprises 16 residues. The V and J ends lost 3 bases and 7 bases, in that order; junction bases with no gene match: 8. CDR3 in amino acids: CASSSDRGYDNSPLHF. The CDR3 region has the DNA TGCGCCAGCAGCTCTGACAGGGGGTACGACAATTCACCCCTCCACTTT.

The chain couples TRBV18 to TRBJ2-2, with 8 bases identical to TRBD2. The CDR3 consists of 18 residues. CDR1 KGHSH and CDR2 LQKENI come from the germline V gene. Losses at the gene ends were 5 bases for V and 0 bases for J; bases not matched to a gene: 11. CDR3 DNA: TGTGCCAGCTCAAAGGGTAGCGGGGTCCACGCGAACACCGGGGAGCTGTTTTTT. Translating gives CASSKGSGVHANTGELFF.

The chain uses TRBV19 and TRBJ2-7; D gene ambiguous. This CDR3 contains 14 residues. Germline loops: CDR1 LNHDA, CDR2 SQIVND (reference sequence). The V end was cut by 1 base, the J end by 3 bases, with 10 bases between. CDR3 sequence: CASSIASPGYEQYF. The CDR3 nucleotides read TGTGCCAGTAGTATAGCTTCCCCAGGCTACGAGCAGTACTTC.

The chain has TRBV30 and TRBJ1-5; D not certain. CDR3 length: 14 amino acids. Trimming removed 1 base from V and 3 bases from J, with 10 bases in between. Germline V gene data show CDR1 as GTSNPN and CDR2 as SVGIG (reference sequence). The CDR3: CAWSAVTINQPQHF. The DNA for the CDR3 is TGTGCCTGGAGTGCGGTGACAATCAATCAGCCCCAGCATTTT. Based on the CDR3 plus reference TRBV30 and TRBJ1-5, the full variable domain is SQTIHQWPATLVQPVGSPLSLECTVEGTSNPNLYWYRQAAGRGLQLLFYSVGIGQISSEVPQNLSASRPQDRQFILSSKKLLLSDSGFYLCAWSAVTINQPQHFGDGTRLSIL.

This clone was counted a few times. The rearrangement uses TRBV12-5 and TRBJ1-6; D is ambiguous. V dropped 7 bases and J dropped 7 bases, with 11 bases sitting between them. The CDR3 runs to 13 residues. The germline V gene encodes CDR1 LGHNT and CDR2 FRNRAP. The CDR3 loop reads CASAMDGNSPLHF. CDR3 DNA sequence: TGTGCTAGTGCCATGGACGGGAATTCACCCCTCCACTTT.

The rearrangement links TRBV6-5 to TRBJ2-5; 7 bases match TRBD1. The J call is in doubt because the DNA end fits TRBJ2-7 better. This CDR3 is built from 15 residues. CDR1 and CDR2 from the germline V gene are MNHEY and SVGAGI. The CDR3 protein is CASSPLGAGGNEQYF. The CDR3 DNA follows: TGTGCCAGCAGTCCCCTCGGTGCAGGGGGAAACGAGCAGTACTTC.

This chain joins TRBV4-3 and TRBJ2-5; TRBD1 aligns across 7 bases. The J call may be wrong; the DNA end is better matched by TRBJ2-7. Germline loops: CDR1 LGHNA, CDR2 YSLEER. The CDR3 contains 15 residues. The CDR3 reads CASSQAPTGFYEQYF. The DNA for the CDR3 is TGCGCCAGCAGCCAAGCCCCGACAGGGTTCTACGAGCAGTACTTC.

The chain uses TRBV7-9 and TRBJ2-3; unclear D gene. V lost 1 base and J 6 bases, leaving 8 bases between the germline ends. CDR1 is SEHNR and CDR2 is FQNEAQ in the germline V gene (reference sequence). The length of the CDR3 is 13 residues. The CDR3 reads CASSLGSADTQYF. CDR3 DNA sequence: TGTGCCAGCAGCTTAGGGTCGGCGGATACGCAGTATTTT.

The chain couples TRBV5-1 to TRBJ2-5, with 7 bases aligning to TRBD2. The CDR3 runs to 15 residues. In germline, CDR1 is SGHRS, CDR2 YFSETQ. Unmatched junction bases numbered 8, after V lost 4 bases and J lost 2 bases. In DNA form, the CDR3 reads TGCGCCAGCAGCCACCGGGACTACTTTCAAGAGACCCAGTACTTC. Amino acids: CASSHRDYFQETQYF.

V and J are TRBV5-6 and TRBJ2-1; TRBD2 matches at 7 bases. V lost 3 bases and J lost 4; bases outside the gene matches: 10. There are 16 residues in the CDR3. From germline, CDR1 is SGHDT and CDR2 YYEEEE. CDR3 bases: TGTGCCAGCAGCTCCGATCTAGCGGACATATACAATGAGCAGTTCTTC. Translated, it gives CASSSDLADIYNEQFF.